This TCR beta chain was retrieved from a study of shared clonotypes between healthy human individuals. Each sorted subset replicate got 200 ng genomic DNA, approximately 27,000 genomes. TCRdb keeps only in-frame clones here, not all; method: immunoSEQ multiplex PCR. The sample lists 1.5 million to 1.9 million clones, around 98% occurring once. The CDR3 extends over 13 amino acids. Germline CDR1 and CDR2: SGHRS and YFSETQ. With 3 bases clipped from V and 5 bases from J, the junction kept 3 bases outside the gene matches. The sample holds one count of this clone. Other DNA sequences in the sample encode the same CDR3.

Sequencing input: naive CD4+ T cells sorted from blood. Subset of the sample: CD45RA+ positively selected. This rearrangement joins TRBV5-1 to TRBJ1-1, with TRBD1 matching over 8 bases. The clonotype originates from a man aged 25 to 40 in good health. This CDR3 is CASSSTGGTEAFF. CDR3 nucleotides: TGCGCCAGCAGCTCTACAGGGGGAACTGAAGCTTTCTTT.